A selection of T cell receptor beta chains follows, all from one sample in a study of response to subunit inactivated influenza vaccine. TCRdb independently ran MiXCR on the RT-PCR reads; one entry per CDR3 protein. The table records hundreds of thousands of distinct CDR3 sequences, about 15% of them present only once. This material consisted of PBMCs from blood, taken approximately 15 days before vaccination. These receptors all come from a middle-aged man who received an inactivated influenza vaccine. Both conserved end residues are trimmed from each CDR3.

v_call,j_call,cdr3_aa
TRBV20-1,TRBJ2-7,SASSGTRDEQY
TRBV12-3/TRBV12-4,TRBJ2-3,ASSLLRAAQY
TRBV5-5,TRBJ2-5,ASSRPGQGLETQY
TRBV12-3/TRBV12-4,TRBJ1-6,ASSLSNSPLH
TRBV6-2/TRBV6-3,TRBJ2-2,AANDGSDTGELF
TRBV20-1,TRBJ2-5,SARGHQGSETQY
TRBV6-1,TRBJ2-3,ASSPMFSRADTQY
TRBV4-1,TRBJ2-1,ASSQDPGWNNEQF
TRBV7-2,TRBJ2-7,ASSLTREGGEQY
TRBV29-1,TRBJ2-5,SVGPRGSPETQY
TRBV7-9,TRBJ2-5,ASSLMGQLQETQY
TRBV2,TRBJ2-2,ASSLIGTDNTGELF
TRBV6-2/TRBV6-3,TRBJ2-7,ASTARRDNYEQY
TRBV7-9,TRBJ2-1,ASSLEGTEQF
TRBV30,TRBJ2-3,AWSAAGYTDTQY
TRBV12-3/TRBV12-4,TRBJ2-4,ASSTGLGQGAVIQY
TRBV6-5,TRBJ2-5,ASSYSPTGALQKTQY
TRBV2,TRBJ1-1,ASNSGGGTEAF
TRBV4-2,TRBJ2-1,ASSRIPSRTIYNEQF
TRBV7-9,TRBJ1-5,ASSPLTPFSNQPQH
TRBV12-3/TRBV12-4,TRBJ1-5,ASSFKGAGNQPQH
TRBV2,TRBJ2-1,ASNLALSSYNEQF
TRBV6-5,TRBJ1-6,ASNRQNSPLH
TRBV7-8,TRBJ1-4,ASCWDRVTTNEKLF
TRBV30,TRBJ1-2,AWARQAGGYT
TRBV11-2,TRBJ2-7,ASSKMSGSRGDEQY
TRBV29-1,TRBJ2-7,SVKGQGYEQY
TRBV24-1,TRBJ2-1,ATSDLGEEF
TRBV7-3,TRBJ2-1,ASSLRGAGGSHEQF
TRBV28,TRBJ2-5,ASSFYNLRWETQY
TRBV6-2/TRBV6-3,TRBJ2-2,ASSTRVTNTGELF